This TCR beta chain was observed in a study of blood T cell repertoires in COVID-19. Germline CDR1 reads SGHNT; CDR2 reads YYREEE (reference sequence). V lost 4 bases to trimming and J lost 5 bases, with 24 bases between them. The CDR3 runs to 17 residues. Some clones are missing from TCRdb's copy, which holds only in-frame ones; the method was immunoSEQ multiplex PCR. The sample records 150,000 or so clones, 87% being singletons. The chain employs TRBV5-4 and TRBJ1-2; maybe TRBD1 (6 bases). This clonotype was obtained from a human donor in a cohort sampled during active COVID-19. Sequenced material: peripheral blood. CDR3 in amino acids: CASSRRGGAWTDYGYTF. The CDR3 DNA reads TGTGCCAGCAGCCGACGGGGGGGGGCATGGACAGATTATGGCTACACCTTC.